The present TCR beta chain was sequenced within a study of shared clonotypes between healthy human individuals. Only in-frame clones appear in the TCRdb table, and some are missing; sequencing was by immunoSEQ multiplex PCR. The sample lists 2,500,000 or so clones; more than 80% were seen once. On this clone itself: What it recognizes is unknown.

CDR3 length equals 14 residues. From germline, CDR1 is SNHLY and CDR2 FYNNEI. V gave up 6 bases and J gave up 2 bases; unmatched junction bases: 6. Study results and caveats: Compared with memory subsets, naive subsets generally had larger estimated richness.

It was into CD45RA+ naive and CD45RA-negative memory subsets that the CD4+ cells were split. The chain carries TRBV2 and TRBJ2-7; TRBD2 aligns across 8 bases. This clonotype was obtained from a young man in good health. Sequenced material: naive CD4+ T cells sorted from blood. Subset defined: CD45RA+ positively selected. In DNA, the CDR3 is TGTGCCAGCAGCCCTAGCGGGCCCCCCTACGAGCAGTACTTC. It is translated as CASSPSGPPYEQYF.